This T cell receptor (beta chain) is drawn from a study of blood T cell repertoires in COVID-19. Study in general: Material from acute and convalescent COVID-19 was sourced from the United States, Italy and Spain. Sample material is recorded as cDNA or gDNA derived from T cells, B-cell-depleted T cells, or PBMCs.

In the source study's methods: Amplification from reference gene primers served as the basis for estimated nucleated cell counts. Produced via immunoSEQ multiplex PCR; TCRdb's table is partial and in-frame only. The D gene and trimming were derived from the DNA, and the V and J assignments and clone size from that table. Of under 300,000 clones in the sample, around 86% were seen once. From germline, CDR1 is LGHDT and CDR2 YNNKEL (reference sequence). With 0 bases removed from V and 6 bases from J, the gap between germline ends came to 14 bases. The CDR3 totals 16 residues. The J gene is TRBJ1-4, the V gene TRBV3-1 (or the pseudogene TRBV3-2); D unclear. Sequencing was done on a sample of peripheral blood. The TCR was taken from a young man with active or convalescent COVID-19. The CDR3: CASSQENSGSDEKLFF. CDR3 coding DNA: TGTGCCAGCAGCCAAGAGAATTCGGGTTCGGATGAAAAACTGTTTTTT.